Below are 29 T cell receptor beta chains sequenced from a single sample in a study of cytomegalovirus exposure and HLA in healthy donors. The primer mix had 60 Vbeta and 13 Jbeta primers. Profiled with immunoSEQ multiplex PCR; TCRdb holds only in-frame clones, not every one. Seen here are roughly 200,000 clones, approximately 85% observed once, and the top ten hold roughly 2.5%. Specimen: PBMCs. The source of these receptors is a middle-aged woman in good health and CMV-seronegative.

This clone showed up just once. The CDR3 protein is CASGVGGTEAFF. The CDR3 nucleotides read TGTGCCAGTGGGGTCGGGGGTACTGAAGCTTTCTTT. The chain recombines TRBV19 with TRBJ1-1, with D tentatively TRBD1 (5 bases). V was trimmed by 8 bases and J by 5 bases, leaving 12 bases between them. The CDR3 sequence is 12 residues long. Germline CDR1 and CDR2: LNHDA and SQIVND (reference sequence).

There are a few counts of this clone. J is TRBJ2-3 and V is TRBV5-1; 10 bases are shared with TRBD1. Germline CDR1 reads SGHRS; CDR2 reads YFSETQ. V trimming: 4 bases; J trimming: 5 bases; junction bases outside the gene matches: 7. The length of the CDR3 is 15 residues. Written as DNA, the CDR3 is TGCGCCAGCAGCGGGGGACAGGGGCTGGAAGATACGCAGTATTTT. Translating it yields CASSGGQGLEDTQYF.

This chain links TRBV7-9 with TRBJ1-1; possibly TRBD1 for D (6 bases). CDR1 is SEHNR, CDR2 FQNEAQ, per germline (reference sequence). V lost 1 base to trimming and J lost 6 bases, with 12 bases between them. CDR3 length: 14 amino acids. This chain's CDR3 is CASSLEWPGAEAFF. The CDR3 DNA reads as TGTGCCAGCAGCTTAGAGTGGCCAGGGGCTGAAGCTTTCTTT.

This sequence joins TRBV6-4 and TRBJ2-1, with 8 bases that match TRBD2. The ends lost 5 bases at V and 0 bases at J; junction bases unmatched: 0. CDR3 length: 14 amino acids. The germline gives CDR1 MRHNA, CDR2 SNTAGT. The CDR3 region has the DNA TGTGCCAGCAGTAGCGGGAGCTCCTACAATGAGCAGTTCTTC. The encoded protein is CASSSGSSYNEQFF.

This clone is a singleton in its sample. The J gene is TRBJ2-2, the V gene TRBV18; maybe TRBD2 (6 bases). Germline V gene data show CDR1 as KGHSH and CDR2 as LQKENI. The CDR3 spans 15 residues. The V and J ends lost 5 bases and 8 bases respectively, with 18 bases between them. CDR3 DNA sequence: TGTGCCAGCTCAGTCGCGGGATATCTCAGAGGGGAGCTGTTTTTT. It encodes CASSVAGYLRGELFF.

This clone was seen a handful of times. The chain recombines TRBV7-3 with TRBJ2-6; 10 nucleotides match TRBD1. The CDR3 loop spans 15 amino acids. Per the germline V gene, CDR1 is SGHTA and CDR2 is FQGTGA. Losses at the gene ends were 2 bases for V and 8 bases for J; bases not matched to a gene: 3. The CDR3 DNA reads TGTGCCAGCAGCTTAGGGACAGGGGTCACCAACGTCCTGACTTTC. It is translated as CASSLGTGVTNVLTF.

V and J are TRBV15 and TRBJ2-7, with TRBD1 matching 10 bases. CDR1 and CDR2 from the germline V gene are LNHNV and YYDKDF (reference sequence). The CDR3 extends over 15 amino acids. The V gene end was trimmed by 0 bases and the J gene end by 6 bases; junction bases not matched to a gene: 5. CDR3 protein: CATSRDLGQGSEQYF. The DNA of the CDR3 is TGTGCCACCAGCAGAGACTTGGGACAGGGGAGCGAGCAGTACTTC.

The genes are TRBV27 and TRBJ2-7, with 7 nucleotides matching TRBD2. Trimming took 3 bases from V and 2 from J; bases not matched to a gene: 4. This CDR3 has 14 amino acids. Germline CDR1 and CDR2: MNHEY and SMNVEV (reference sequence). This CDR3 reads CASSFGLAAYEQYF. The CDR3 bases are TGTGCCAGCAGTTTTGGGCTAGCGGCCTACGAGCAGTACTTC.

This clone was picked up a small number of times. The gene calls are TRBV6-5 and TRBJ1-1; 7 bases agree with TRBD1. This CDR3 is built from 12 residues. CDR1 and CDR2 (germline): MNHEY, SVGAGI. Germline trimming cut 7 bases from V and 7 bases from J; bases unmatched to any gene: 6. CDR3 coding DNA: TGTGCCAGCACCGGACAGGCGAATGAAGCTTTCTTT. Protein product: CASTGQANEAFF.

The gene calls are TRBV5-1 and TRBJ2-7, with D unresolved. CDR3 length: 14 amino acids. Germline assignment: CDR1 SGHRS and CDR2 YFSETQ. Trimming took 0 bases from V and 0 from J, leaving 7 bases between them. The CDR3 protein is CASSLGHGSYEQYF. In nucleotides, the CDR3 is TGCGCCAGCAGCTTGGGACATGGCTCCTACGAGCAGTACTTC.

The chain employs TRBV30 and TRBJ2-7, with D perhaps matching TRBD1 (6 bases). The ends were cut back, 5 bases at V and 5 bases at J, with 10 bases in the middle. Germline loops: CDR1 GTSNPN, CDR2 SVGIG (reference sequence). The CDR3 length is 11 residues. The CDR3 here is CAWAQGNEQYF. DNA for the CDR3: TGTGCCTGGGCACAGGGAAACGAGCAGTACTTC.

The chain recombines TRBV6-6 with TRBJ1-5; D is possibly TRBD1 (5 bases). Germline CDR1 reads MNHNY; CDR2 reads SVGAGI (reference sequence). The length of the CDR3 is 15 residues. Deletions cut 7 bases from V and 2 bases from J, with 15 bases between. CDR3 DNA: TGTGCCAGCATGGGGGGGAGTCGGGGCAATCAGCCCCAGCATTTT. As protein: CASMGGSRGNQPQHF.

The V gene is TRBV7-8, the J gene TRBJ2-5; 7 bases map to TRBD1. The J call may be faulty, since TRBJ2-7 better matches the DNA end. The CDR3 extends over 13 amino acids. Germline-derived CDR1 and CDR2 are SGHVS and FQNEAQ. As DNA, the CDR3 is TGTGCCAGCAGCCCCCGAGGGGGCCGCGAGCAGTACTTC. Amino acid sequence: CASSPRGGREQYF.

This chain links TRBV15 with TRBJ1-5; 8 bases are a match to TRBD1. V dropped 2 bases and J dropped 7; count of bases not matched to a gene: 7. Germline lookup yields CDR1 LNHNV and CDR2 YYDKDF (reference sequence). The CDR3 is made up of 15 amino acids. Here the CDR3 DNA reads TGTGCCACCAGCAGAACTCGGACAGGGAGCCAGCCCCAGCATTTT. Protein: CATSRTRTGSQPQHF.

The chain employs TRBV9 and TRBJ2-3; a possible D gene is TRBD2 (6 bases). Germline CDR1 reads SGDLS; CDR2 reads YYNGEE. Trimming took 0 bases from V and 0 from J, leaving 11 bases between them. This CDR3 has 16 amino acids. In DNA form, the CDR3 reads TGTGCCAGCAGCGTAGGTAATAGCGGTAGCACAGATACGCAGTATTTT. This codes for CASSVGNSGSTDTQYF.

This clone was counted only a few times. This rearrangement joins TRBV28 to TRBJ2-5; D remains unclear. Between the trimmed V and J ends, which lost 4 bases and 6 bases, there was a span of 15 bases. Germline lookup yields CDR1 MDHEN and CDR2 SYDVKM. This CDR3 has 14 amino acids. The DNA of the CDR3 is TGTGCCAGCAGTTACGCCAAAGAGGTGAAGACCCAGTACTTC. It codes for CASSYAKEVKTQYF.

The CDR3 loop is CASSPGTPSGANVLTF. CDR3 in DNA: TGCGCCAGCAGCCCCGGGACTCCCTCTGGGGCCAACGTCCTGACTTTC. The rearrangement uses TRBV5-1 and TRBJ2-6; D possibly corresponds to TRBD2 (6 bases). Trimming removed 4 bases at V and 0 bases at J, with 11 bases between. The CDR3 is 16 residues long. From germline, CDR1 is SGHRS and CDR2 YFSETQ.

The rearrangement uses TRBV29-1 and TRBJ1-1; 11 bases match TRBD1. The germline V gene encodes CDR1 SQVTM and CDR2 ANQGSEA. J was trimmed by 8 bases and V by 1 base; bases with no gene match: 15. This CDR3 contains 17 residues. The CDR3 DNA reads as TGCAGCGTTGAAGGCCCCCTGGGACAGGGGGGACGGAGCGAAGCTTTCTTT. It specifies CSVEGPLGQGGRSEAFF.

The CDR3: CASRSPPGDTQYF. CDR3 nucleotide sequence: TGTGCCAGCAGATCTCCACCGGGGGATACGCAGTATTTT. This chain links TRBV7-3 with TRBJ2-3, with D possibly TRBD2 on 5 matching bases. Trimming took off 6 bases at V and 6 bases at J, with 13 bases between the two ends. In germline, CDR1 is SGHTA, CDR2 FQGTGA. CDR3 size: 13 residues.

This clone was seen more than once but under ten times. The chain uses TRBV7-3 and TRBJ1-1; 8 nucleotides agree with TRBD1. V lost 0 bases and J lost 2; bases outside the gene matches: 11. The CDR3 totals 18 residues. From germline, CDR1 is SGHTA and CDR2 FQGTGA. This chain's CDR3 is CASSLTATGAGINTEAFF. The CDR3 DNA is TGTGCCAGCAGCTTAACGGCGACAGGGGCGGGAATAAACACTGAAGCTTTCTTT.

The rearrangement links TRBV5-4 to TRBJ2-3; possibly TRBD2 for D (5 bases). This CDR3 is built from 11 residues. Germline CDR1 SGHNT, CDR2 YYREEE (reference sequence). CDR3 sequence: CANSRGDTQYF. The CDR3 DNA reads as TGTGCAAACAGTCGGGGTGATACGCAGTATTTT.

The CDR3 nucleotides read TGTGCCAGTACCGAGAGAGCGGGAGGGCGAGAGACCCAGTACTTC. Encoded protein: CASTERAGGRETQYF. The chain joins TRBV19 to TRBJ2-5; 10 bases line up with TRBD2. This CDR3 region has 15 residues. Trimming took 7 bases from V and 4 from J; bases not matched to a gene: 9. Germline CDR1 LNHDA, CDR2 SQIVND (reference sequence).

This sequence joins TRBV4-1 and TRBJ1-1; D remains ambiguous. The V end lost 2 bases, the J end lost 6 bases, and 16 bases lay between the germline ends. CDR3 length: 15 residues. The germline CDR1 and CDR2 sequences are MGHRA and YSYEKL. CDR3 protein: CASSQYHHAGAEAFF. DNA of the CDR3: TGCGCCAGCAGCCAATACCATCACGCGGGCGCTGAAGCTTTCTTT.

This clone was recorded a few times. J is TRBJ2-1 and V is TRBV4-2; 9 bases fit TRBD1. V shed 4 bases and J 4 bases; nucleotides not matched to a gene: 8. The germline gives CDR1 LGHNA, CDR2 YNFKEQ. The CDR3 totals 16 residues. In nucleotides, the CDR3 is TGTGCCAGCAGCCCCCAGGGACAGGGCCAATACAATGAGCAGTTCTTC. It yields the protein CASSPQGQGQYNEQFF.

The chain uses TRBV7-2 and TRBJ2-1, with 9 bases fitting TRBD2. The CDR3 is 16 amino acids. V dropped 5 bases and J dropped 5; count of bases not matched to a gene: 10. In germline, CDR1 is SGHTA, CDR2 FQGNSA. The CDR3 spells CASSGTYAGGDNEQFF. CDR3 in DNA: TGTGCCAGCAGCGGGACGTATGCGGGAGGGGACAATGAGCAGTTCTTC.

This chain links TRBV7-3 with TRBJ2-1, with 11 bases that match TRBD2. Trimming took 5 bases from V and 4 from J; bases not matched to a gene: 7. Germline lookup yields CDR1 SGHTA and CDR2 FQGTGA. The CDR3 contains 16 residues. The CDR3 DNA follows: TGTGCCAGCAGCCCTATGGGACTAGCGGTTTACAATGAGCAGTTCTTC. This translates into CASSPMGLAVYNEQFF.

This clone was seen only once. V and J are TRBV5-1 and TRBJ2-7, with 8 bases aligning to TRBD1. This CDR3 comprises 15 residues. J gave up 4 bases and V 2 bases, and 8 bases lay outside the gene matches. From germline, CDR1 is SGHRS and CDR2 YFSETQ. The CDR3 DNA follows: TGCGCCAGCAGCTTCCAGGGGGCGGGTATTTACGAGCAGTACTTC. It specifies CASSFQGAGIYEQYF.

V usage is TRBV7-9 and J usage is TRBJ2-3; weak D call: TRBD2 (5 bases). The V end was cut by 4 bases, the J end by 2 bases, with 10 bases between. This CDR3 spans 14 amino acids. Germline lookup yields CDR1 SEHNR and CDR2 FQNEAQ (reference sequence). CDR3 DNA sequence: TGTGCCAGCAGCTCGGAGGTGGCCACAGATACGCAGTATTTT. It translates to CASSSEVATDTQYF.

This clone was recorded once. This chain links TRBV28 with TRBJ1-1; no firm D call. The CDR3 length is 12 residues. Per the germline V gene, CDR1 is MDHEN and CDR2 is SYDVKM. Trimming cost V 5 bases and J 6 bases, with 10 bases left between them. CDR3 residues: CASSPHAAEAFF. The DNA for the CDR3 is TGTGCCAGCAGTCCCCACGCAGCTGAAGCTTTCTTT.